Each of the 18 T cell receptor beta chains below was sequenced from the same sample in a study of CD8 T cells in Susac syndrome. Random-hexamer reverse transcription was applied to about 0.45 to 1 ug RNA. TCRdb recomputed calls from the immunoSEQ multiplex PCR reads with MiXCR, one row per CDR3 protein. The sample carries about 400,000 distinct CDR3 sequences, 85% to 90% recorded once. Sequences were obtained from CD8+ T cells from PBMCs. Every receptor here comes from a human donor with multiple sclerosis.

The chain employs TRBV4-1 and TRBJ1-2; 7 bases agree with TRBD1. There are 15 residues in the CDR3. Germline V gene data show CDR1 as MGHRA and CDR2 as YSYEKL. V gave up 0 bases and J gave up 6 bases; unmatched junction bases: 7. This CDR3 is CASSQDRSGGDGYTF. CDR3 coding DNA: TGCGCCAGCAGCCAAGATCGGTCAGGGGGGGATGGCTACACCTTC.

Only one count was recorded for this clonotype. The CDR3 sequence: CASRDRVEGETQYF. The CDR3 DNA is TGCGCCAGCAGAGACAGGGTAGAGGGGGAGACCCAGTACTTC. The chain recombines TRBV5-1 with TRBJ2-5; 7 bases are shared with TRBD1. Unmatched junction bases numbered 9, after V lost 5 bases and J lost 5 bases. CDR1 is SGHRS, CDR2 YFSETQ, per germline. This CDR3 comprises 14 residues.

CDR3 sequence reads: CASSYGQGALREQYF. CDR3 DNA sequence: TGTGCCAGCAGCTATGGACAGGGGGCATTGCGCGAGCAGTACTTC. The rearrangement joins TRBV7-9 to TRBJ2-7, with 11 positions matching TRBD1. V lost 4 bases, J lost 6 bases, and 8 bases stayed unmatched. This CDR3 is built from 15 residues. Per the germline V gene, CDR1 is SEHNR and CDR2 is FQNEAQ (reference sequence).

CDR3 nucleotides: TGTGCCAGCAGTTTATCCAGGGTTAATCAGCCCCAGCATTTT. Protein product: CASSLSRVNQPQHF. This sequence joins TRBV12-3 or TRBV12-4 and TRBJ1-5; a weak D match, TRBD1 (5 bases). The CDR3 has 14 amino acids. V lost 2 bases and J 4 bases, leaving 9 bases between the germline ends.

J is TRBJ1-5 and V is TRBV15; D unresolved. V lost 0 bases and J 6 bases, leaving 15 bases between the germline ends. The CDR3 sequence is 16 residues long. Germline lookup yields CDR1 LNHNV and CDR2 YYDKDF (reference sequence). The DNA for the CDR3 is TGTGCCACCAGCAGAGATCTGGGTGTGGGTCCTCAGCCCCAGCATTTT. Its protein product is CATSRDLGVGPQPQHF. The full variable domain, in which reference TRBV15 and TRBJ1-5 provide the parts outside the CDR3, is DAMVIQNPRYQVTQFGKPVTLSCSQTLNHNVMYWYQQKSSQAPKLLFHYYDKDFNNEADTPDNFQSRRPNTSFCFLDIRSPGLGDTAMYLCATSRDLGVGPQPQHFGDGTRLSIL.

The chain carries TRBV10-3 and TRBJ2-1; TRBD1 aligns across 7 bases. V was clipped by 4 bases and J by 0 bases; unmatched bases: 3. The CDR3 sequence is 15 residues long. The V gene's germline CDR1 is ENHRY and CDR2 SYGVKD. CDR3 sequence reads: CAISAGQNSYNEQFF. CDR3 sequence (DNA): TGTGCCATCAGTGCGGGACAGAACTCCTACAATGAGCAGTTCTTC.

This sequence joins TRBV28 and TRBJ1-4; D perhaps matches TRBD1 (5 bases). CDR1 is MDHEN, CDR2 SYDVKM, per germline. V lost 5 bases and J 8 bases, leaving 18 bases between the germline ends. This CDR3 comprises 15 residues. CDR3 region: CASSMPARGDEKLFF. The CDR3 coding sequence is TGTGCCAGCAGTATGCCTGCCCGGGGGGACGAAAAACTGTTTTTT.

CDR3 nucleotide sequence: TGTGCCAGCAGTTCCCGTACTAGCTCTGGGGCCAACGTCCTGACTTTC. Protein sequence: CASSSRTSSGANVLTF. The V and J genes are TRBV28 and TRBJ2-6; tentative D call: TRBD2 (5 bases). From germline, CDR1 is MDHEN and CDR2 SYDVKM. The CDR3 consists of 16 residues. V was shortened by 4 bases and J by 0 bases, with 10 bases between the two germline ends. The full variable domain, in which reference TRBV28 and TRBJ2-6 provide the parts outside the CDR3, is DVKVTQSSRYLVKRTGEKVFLECVQDMDHENMFWYRQDPGLGLRLIYFSYDVKMKEKGDIPEGYSVSREKKERFSLILESASTNQTSMYLCASSSRTSSGANVLTFGAGSRLTVL.

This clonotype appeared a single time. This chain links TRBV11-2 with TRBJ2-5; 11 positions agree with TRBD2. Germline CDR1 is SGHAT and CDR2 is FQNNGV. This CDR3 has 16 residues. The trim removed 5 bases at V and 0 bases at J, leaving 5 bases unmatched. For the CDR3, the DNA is TGTGCCAGCAGCGACCCGACTAGCGGGGACCAAGAGACCCAGTACTTC. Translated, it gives CASSDPTSGDQETQYF.

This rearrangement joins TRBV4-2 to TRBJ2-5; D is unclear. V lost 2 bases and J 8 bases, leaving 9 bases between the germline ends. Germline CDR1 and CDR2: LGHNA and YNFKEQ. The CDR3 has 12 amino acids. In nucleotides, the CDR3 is TGTGCCAGCAGCCAACCCTCAGATACCCAGTACTTC. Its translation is CASSQPSDTQYF.

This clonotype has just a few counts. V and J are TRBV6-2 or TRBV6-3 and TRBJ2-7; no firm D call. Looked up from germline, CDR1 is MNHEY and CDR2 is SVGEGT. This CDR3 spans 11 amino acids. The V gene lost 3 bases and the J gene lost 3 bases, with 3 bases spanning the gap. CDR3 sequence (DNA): TGTGCCAGCAGTTATCTCTACGAGCAGTACTTC. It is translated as CASSYLYEQYF.

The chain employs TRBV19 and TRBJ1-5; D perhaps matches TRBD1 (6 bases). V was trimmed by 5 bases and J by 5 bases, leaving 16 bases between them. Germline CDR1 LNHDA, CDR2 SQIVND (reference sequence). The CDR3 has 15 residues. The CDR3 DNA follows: TGTGCCAGTAGTTATATTTTGGGGGCGGATCAGCCCCAGCATTTT. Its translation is CASSYILGADQPQHF.

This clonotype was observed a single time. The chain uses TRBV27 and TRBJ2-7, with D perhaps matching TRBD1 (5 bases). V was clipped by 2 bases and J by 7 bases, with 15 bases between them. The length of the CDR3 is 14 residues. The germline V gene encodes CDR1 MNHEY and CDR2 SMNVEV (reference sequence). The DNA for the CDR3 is TGTGCCAGCAGTTTAAGTGGGGCCATCCTAGAGCAGTACTTC. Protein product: CASSLSGAILEQYF.

CDR3 sequence: CASSLMGATEAFF. The CDR3 nucleotides read TGTGCCAGCAGTTTAATGGGGGCCACTGAAGCTTTCTTT. The V and J genes are TRBV27 and TRBJ1-1; a weak D match, TRBD1 (6 bases). The CDR3 has 13 residues. The germline V gene has CDR1 MNHEY and CDR2 SMNVEV (reference sequence). Trimming removed 2 bases from V and 4 bases from J, with 8 bases in between.

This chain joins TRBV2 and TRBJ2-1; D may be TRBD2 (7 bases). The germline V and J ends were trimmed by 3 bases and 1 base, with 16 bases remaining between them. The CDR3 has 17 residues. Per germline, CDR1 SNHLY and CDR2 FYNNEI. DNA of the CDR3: TGTGCCAGCAGTGATGACGAGGGGGGGGCTTCCTACAATGAGCAGTTCTTC. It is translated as CASSDDEGGASYNEQFF.

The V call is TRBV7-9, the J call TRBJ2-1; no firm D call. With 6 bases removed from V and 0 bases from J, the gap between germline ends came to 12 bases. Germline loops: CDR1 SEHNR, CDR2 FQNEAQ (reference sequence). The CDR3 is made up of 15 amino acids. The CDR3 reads CASRPPQRSYNEQFF. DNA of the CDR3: TGTGCCAGCAGACCTCCACAGCGCTCCTACAATGAGCAGTTCTTC.

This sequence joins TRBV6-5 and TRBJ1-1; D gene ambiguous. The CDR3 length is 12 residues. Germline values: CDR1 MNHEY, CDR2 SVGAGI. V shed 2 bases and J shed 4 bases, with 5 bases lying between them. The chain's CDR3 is CASSYRSTEAFF. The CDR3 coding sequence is TGTGCCAGCAGTTACAGAAGCACTGAAGCTTTCTTT.

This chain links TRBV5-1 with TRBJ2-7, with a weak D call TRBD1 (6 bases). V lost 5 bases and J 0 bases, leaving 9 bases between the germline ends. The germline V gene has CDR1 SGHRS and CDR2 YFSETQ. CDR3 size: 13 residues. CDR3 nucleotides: TGCGCCAGCAGGGGGGCGAGCTCCTACGAGCAGTACTTC. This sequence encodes CASRGASSYEQYF.